Presented here are 15 T cell receptor beta chains from one specimen sequenced in a study of sequential checkpoint blockade in melanoma. As to treatment: randomized to nivolumab then ipilimumab (arm A) or the reverse (arm B). Sequencing was performed with immunoSEQ multiplex PCR; in TCRdb, only in-frame clones are kept and a portion is missing. The data contain 30,000 or so clones, less than 90% of them singletons. Sequenced here: CD8+ T cells sorted from blood (inferred from file names), sampled from a patient given nivolumab and ipilimumab in sequence. These receptors were taken from a human donor with melanoma.

This rearrangement joins TRBV7-2 to TRBJ1-2; a possible D gene is TRBD1 (5 bases). From germline, CDR1 is SGHTA and CDR2 FQGNSA. With 3 bases removed from V and 4 bases from J, the gap between germline ends came to 9 bases. The CDR3 is made up of 13 amino acids. The CDR3: CASSFGGGYGYTF. CDR3 in DNA: TGTGCCAGCAGCTTTGGGGGAGGCTATGGCTACACCTTC.

The chain couples TRBV18 to TRBJ2-3; TRBD1 matches 9 bases. The CDR3 extends over 17 amino acids. The germline gives CDR1 KGHSH, CDR2 LQKENI. Trimming took 1 base from V and 1 from J; bases not matched to a gene: 6. This CDR3 is CASSPRTGGSRTDTQYF. DNA of the CDR3: TGTGCCAGCTCACCACGAACAGGGGGCTCCCGCACAGATACGCAGTATTTT.

This clone was picked up one time. CDR3 residues: CASTSFVTDTQYF. CDR3 nucleotide sequence: TGTGCCAGCACCTCTTTCGTCACAGATACGCAGTATTTT. This rearrangement joins TRBV6-5 to TRBJ2-3; no definite D call. Trimming removed 7 bases at V and 2 bases at J, with 10 bases between. This CDR3 comprises 13 residues. Per germline, CDR1 MNHEY and CDR2 SVGAGI.

This chain connects TRBV7-8 to TRBJ2-5; 8 bases line up with TRBD2. Losses at the gene ends were 8 bases for V and 4 bases for J; bases not matched to a gene: 6. Germline V gives CDR1 SGHVS, CDR2 FQNEAQ. The CDR3 length is 13 residues. In DNA form, the CDR3 reads TGTGCCAGCCAGCGGGGGTGGAGAGAGACCCAGTACTTC. As protein: CASQRGWRETQYF.

The chain joins TRBV27 to TRBJ2-6; 9 positions match TRBD1. This CDR3 has 16 residues. V lost 6 bases and J lost 0; bases outside the gene matches: 3. Germline-derived CDR1 and CDR2 are MNHEY and SMNVEV (reference sequence). As DNA, the CDR3 is TGTGCCAGCAGGCGGGACAGGGACTCTGGGGCCAACGTCCTGACTTTC. This sequence encodes CASRRDRDSGANVLTF.

V usage is TRBV11-2 and J usage is TRBJ2-7; TRBD1 agrees at 9 bases. V dropped 0 bases and J dropped 3; count of bases not matched to a gene: 3. This CDR3 has 15 residues. CDR1 SGHAT and CDR2 FQNNGV come from the germline V gene. CDR3 residues: CASSLEGQGGYEQYF. CDR3 DNA: TGTGCCAGCAGCTTAGAGGGACAGGGCGGCTACGAGCAGTACTTC.

The rearrangement links TRBV27 to TRBJ2-1, with D perhaps matching TRBD2 (6 bases). Germline CDR1 reads MNHEY; CDR2 reads SMNVEV (reference sequence). There are 17 residues in the CDR3. Trimming took 5 bases from V and 0 from J, leaving 17 bases between them. The CDR3 bases are TGTGCCAGCAGTCCCACAGCGGGTAGAAGCTCCTACAATGAGCAGTTCTTC. It is translated as CASSPTAGRSSYNEQFF.

This clone was recorded once. V gene TRBV5-4 combines with J gene TRBJ2-7; 12 bases are a match to TRBD1. Unmatched junction bases numbered 6, after V lost 3 bases and J lost 5 bases. Germline-derived CDR1 and CDR2 are SGHNT and YYREEE (reference sequence). The CDR3 is 15 residues long. This CDR3 reads CASSSGTGGEDEQYF. CDR3 nucleotides: TGTGCCAGCAGCTCTGGGACAGGGGGCGAGGACGAGCAGTACTTC.

The V call is TRBV13, the J call TRBJ1-1, with D possibly being TRBD1 (6 bases). The CDR3 has 15 amino acids. Deletions cut 5 bases from V and 5 bases from J, with 18 bases between. CDR1 is PRHDT and CDR2 is FYEKMQ in the germline V gene (reference sequence). CDR3 nucleotide sequence: TGTGCCAGCAGCCCAACAGGGACCGAGGGAACTGAAGCTTTCTTT. Translated, it gives CASSPTGTEGTEAFF.

The chain uses TRBV28 and TRBJ1-5, with 12 bases identical to TRBD1. The CDR3 loop spans 16 amino acids. V dropped 6 bases and J dropped 5; count of bases not matched to a gene: 8. The germline V gene encodes CDR1 MDHEN and CDR2 SYDVKM. CDR3 DNA sequence: TGTGCCAGCAGCGACGGGACAGGGGGCTTTTATCAGCCCCAGCATTTT. This sequence encodes CASSDGTGGFYQPQHF. Using reference TRBV28 and TRBJ1-5 for the parts outside the CDR3, the full variable domain is DVKVTQSSRYLVKRTGEKVFLECVQDMDHENMFWYRQDPGLGLRLIYFSYDVKMKEKGDIPEGYSVSREKKERFSLILESASTNQTSMYLCASSDGTGGFYQPQHFGDGTRLSIL.

This chain connects TRBV9 to TRBJ2-2; D is perhaps TRBD2 (6 bases). Per germline, CDR1 SGDLS and CDR2 YYNGEE. V was shortened by 3 bases and J by 3 bases, with 9 bases between the two germline ends. This CDR3 is 14 amino acids long. The DNA for the CDR3 is TGTGCCAGCAGCGAAGGGACTCACACCGGGGAGCTGTTTTTT. As protein: CASSEGTHTGELFF. Full variable domain (remainder filled in from reference TRBV9 and TRBJ2-2): DSGVTQTPKHLITATGQRVTLRCSPRSGDLSVYWYQQSLDQGLQFLIQYYNGEERAKGNILERFSAQQFPDLHSELNLSSLELGDSALYFCASSEGTHTGELFFGEGSRLTVL.

This clone has only a few counts. A single base is all that separates this from a far larger clone, so a read error is likely. The V gene is TRBV7-6, the J gene TRBJ2-1; TRBD2 matches at 7 bases. The length of the CDR3 is 16 residues. V was clipped by 5 bases and J by 2 bases; unmatched bases: 9. In germline, CDR1 is SGHVS, CDR2 FNYEAQ. The CDR3 coding sequence is TGTGCCAGCAGCCAAGCTACGGGGGGAACCTACAATGAGCAGTTCTTC. It encodes CASSQATGGTYNEQFF.

The rearrangement joins TRBV27 to TRBJ1-1; 7 bases align to TRBD1. With V trimmed by 5 bases and J by 4 bases, 4 bases remained unmatched. This CDR3 contains 13 residues. CDR1 is MNHEY, CDR2 SMNVEV, per germline (reference sequence). The CDR3 bases are TGTGCCAGCAGTCACAGGGGTTCCACTGAAGCTTTCTTT. Its protein product is CASSHRGSTEAFF.

The V and J genes are TRBV7-8 and TRBJ1-4, with a weak D call TRBD1 (6 bases). The V end was cut by 1 base, the J end by 5 bases, with 14 bases between. Germline assignment: CDR1 SGHVS and CDR2 FQNEAQ. The CDR3 covers 16 residues. The CDR3, as DNA: TGTGCCAGCAGCTTAGATTTCCAGGGGCCAAATGAAAAACTGTTTTTT. Its translation is CASSLDFQGPNEKLFF.

In its sample, this clone was seen once. The rearrangement uses TRBV11-2 and TRBJ1-3; D is perhaps TRBD1 (5 bases). This CDR3 region has 15 residues. Trimming removed 5 bases at V and 4 bases at J, with 15 bases between. Germline-derived CDR1 and CDR2 are SGHAT and FQNNGV. The chain's CDR3 is CASSRVGGIGNTIYF. The CDR3 DNA is TGTGCCAGCAGCCGTGTCGGGGGGATCGGAAACACCATATATTTT.